These T cell receptor beta chains were read from a single sample in a study of blood T cell repertoires in COVID-19. Clones were read by immunoSEQ multiplex PCR, and TCRdb kept only the in-frame ones, dropping some. The sample includes 200,000 to 300,000 clones, about 81% of them seen just once. Sample: peripheral blood. Receptor source: a woman aged 55-70 years with active or convalescent COVID-19. Each CDR3 is given with its conserved first and last residue. D genes are given only for firm matches. Size is omitted from some rows. Given values are once, few, many or a class for expanded clones.

TRBV6-5,TRBJ1-6,once,NA,CASSYLQGNSPLHF,TGTGCCAGCAGTTACCTCCAGGGGAATTCACCCCTCCACTTT
TRBV24-1,TRBJ2-3,NA,TRBD2,CATSDPRAGGRDTQYF,TGTGCCACCAGTGACCCCCGAGCGGGGGGAAGAGATACGCAGTATTTT
TRBV30,TRBJ2-7,few,TRBD2,CAWRRLAGGPREQYF,TGTGCCTGGAGGAGACTAGCGGGGGGTCCCCGGGAGCAGTACTTC
TRBV14,TRBJ1-2,NA,TRBD1,CASSWRDRGVYGYTF,TGTGCCAGCAGCTGGCGGGACAGGGGCGTCTATGGCTACACCTTC
TRBV7-6,TRBJ2-1,NA,NA,CASSSGGDRVVGGEQFF,TGTGCCAGCAGCTCGGGGGGGGACAGGGTGGTCGGCGGTGAGCAGTTCTTC
TRBV29-1,TRBJ2-1,NA,NA,CSVAGGRENEQFF,TGCAGCGTTGCCGGGGGACGGGAGAATGAGCAGTTCTTC
TRBV15,TRBJ2-6,NA,TRBD1,CATSIYRGLTGANVLTF,TGTGCCACCAGCATTTACAGGGGGCTGACCGGGGCCAACGTCCTGACTTTC
TRBV29-1,TRBJ1-2,NA,TRBD1,CSVASSGQGSGYTF,TGCAGCGTTGCTTCTAGTGGACAGGGGAGTGGCTACACCTTC
TRBV10-3,TRBJ2-5,NA,TRBD2,CAISGLAGNQETQYF,TGTGCCATCAGTGGACTAGCGGGGAACCAAGAGACCCAGTACTTC
TRBV28,TRBJ1-1,NA,TRBD1,CASRPQGAGMNTEAFF,TGTGCCAGCAGACCCCAGGGGGCAGGGATGAACACTGAAGCTTTCTTT
TRBV28,TRBJ1-2,few,TRBD1,CASSSGTGAFYGYTF,TGTGCCAGCAGTTCCGGGACAGGGGCCTTTTATGGCTACACCTTC
TRBV3-1/TRBV3-2,TRBJ2-2,NA,TRBD2,CASRVTSGTGELFF,TGTGCCAGCAGAGTGACTAGCGGCACCGGGGAGCTGTTTTTT
TRBV11-2,TRBJ1-2,NA,TRBD1,CASSSPDRGRINYGYTF,TGTGCCAGCAGCTCCCCGGACAGGGGGCGAATTAACTATGGCTACACCTTC
TRBV27,TRBJ2-1,NA,NA,CASSFIRRGSYNEQFF,TGTGCCAGCAGTTTTATTAGAAGGGGCTCCTACAATGAGCAGTTCTTC
TRBV6-2/TRBV6-3,TRBJ1-2,few,NA,CASSHRVKTYGYTF,TGTGCCAGCAGCCACAGGGTCAAGACCTATGGCTACACCTTC
TRBV4-1,TRBJ2-3,NA,NA,CASSQGSPSRDTQYF,TGCGCCAGCAGCCAAGGCAGTCCTAGCAGAGATACGCAGTATTTT
TRBV7-2,TRBJ2-7,NA,TRBD1,CASSYGQGTYEQYF,TGTGCCAGCAGCTACGGACAGGGAACCTACGAGCAGTACTTC
TRBV6-5,TRBJ1-6,NA,TRBD1,CASSYARQGDSPLHF,TGTGCCAGCAGTTACGCCCGACAGGGTGATTCACCCCTCCACTTT
TRBV11-2,TRBJ1-3,once,NA,CASSSAGNTIYF,TGTGCCAGCAGCTCGGCTGGAAACACCATATATTTT
TRBV27,TRBJ1-2,NA,NA,CASSLGPTGSYGYTF,TGTGCCAGCAGTTTGGGTCCGACAGGAAGCTATGGCTACACCTTC
TRBV25-1,TRBJ2-3,NA,TRBD2,CASSPIRASGSTDTQYF,TGTGCCAGCAGTCCAATACGAGCTAGCGGGAGCACAGATACGCAGTATTTT
TRBV6-5,TRBJ2-1,NA,TRBD1,CATGTELNNEQFF,TGTGCCACCGGGACAGAACTAAACAATGAGCAGTTCTTC
TRBV19,TRBJ2-1,NA,TRBD2,CASSPIGLALYNEQFF,TGTGCCAGTAGCCCTATCGGACTAGCCCTCTACAATGAGCAGTTCTTC
TRBV12-5,TRBJ1-4,NA,NA,CASGLGGVGDEKLFF,TGTGCTAGTGGTTTGGGCGGGGTAGGAGATGAAAAACTGTTTTTT
TRBV29-1,TRBJ1-2,NA,NA,CSVLGQGRGYTF,TGCAGCGTCTTGGGGCAGGGGAGAGGCTACACCTTC
TRBV6-5,TRBJ2-3,NA,NA,CASSSRALSTDTQYF,TGTGCCAGCAGTTCCAGGGCCCTGAGCACAGATACGCAGTATTTT
TRBV5-1,TRBJ2-2,few,NA,CASSLVEAGELFF,TGCGCCAGCAGCTTGGTGGAGGCCGGGGAGCTGTTTTTT
TRBV7-8,TRBJ1-3,NA,NA,CASSLGNRVTGGNTIYF,TGTGCCAGCAGCTTAGGGAATCGGGTAACAGGAGGAAACACCATATATTTT
TRBV5-5,TRBJ2-1,NA,TRBD2,CASSSGLAAPYNEQFF,TGTGCCAGCAGTTCCGGACTAGCCGCCCCCTACAATGAGCAGTTCTTC